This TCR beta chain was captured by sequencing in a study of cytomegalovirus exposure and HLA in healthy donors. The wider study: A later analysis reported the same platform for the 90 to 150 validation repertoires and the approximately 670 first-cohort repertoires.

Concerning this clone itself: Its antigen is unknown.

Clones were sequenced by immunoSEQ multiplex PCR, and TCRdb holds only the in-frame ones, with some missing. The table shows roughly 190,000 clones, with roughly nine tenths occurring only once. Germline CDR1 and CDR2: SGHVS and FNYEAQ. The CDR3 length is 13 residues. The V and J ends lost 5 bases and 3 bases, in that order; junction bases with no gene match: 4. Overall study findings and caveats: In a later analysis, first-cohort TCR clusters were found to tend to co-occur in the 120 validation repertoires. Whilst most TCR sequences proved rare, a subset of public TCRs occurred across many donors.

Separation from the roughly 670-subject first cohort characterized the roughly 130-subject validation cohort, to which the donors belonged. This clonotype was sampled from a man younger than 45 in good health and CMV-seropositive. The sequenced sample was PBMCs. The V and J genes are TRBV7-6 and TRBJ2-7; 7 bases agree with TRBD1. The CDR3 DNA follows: TGTGCCAGCAGCCAAAGACAGGGCTACGAGCAGTACTTC. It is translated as CASSQRQGYEQYF. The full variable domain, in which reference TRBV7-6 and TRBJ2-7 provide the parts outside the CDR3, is GAGVSQSPRYKVTKRGQDVALRCDPISGHVSLYWYRQALGQGPEFLTYFNYEAQQDKSGLPNDRFSAERPEGSISTLTIQRTEQRDSAMYRCASSQRQGYEQYFGPGTRLTVT.